This T cell receptor (beta chain) originates from a study of blood T cell repertoires in COVID-19. From germline, CDR1 is MDHEN and CDR2 SYDVKM. This CDR3 has 13 residues. The V and J ends lost 9 bases and 10 bases, in that order; junction bases with no gene match: 5. Assay used: immunoSEQ multiplex PCR; TCRdb lists only in-frame clones, some missing. The profile shows roughly 320,000 clones, 80% to 90% of them singletons. The chain joins TRBV28 to TRBJ1-6; 11 bases line up with TRBD1. The sequencing sample was made of PBMCs or T cells enriched from blood (not recorded which). This clonotype originated in a man aged 25 to 40 who had recovered from COVID-19. The CDR3 DNA reads as TGTGCCAGTTGGGACAGGGGGGCATCACCCCTCCACTTT. Its translation: CASWDRGASPLHF.